This T cell receptor beta chain is from a study of cytomegalovirus exposure and HLA in healthy donors. Both 60 Vbeta primers and 13 Jbeta primers went into the PCR. Sequencing was performed with immunoSEQ multiplex PCR; in TCRdb, only in-frame clones are kept and a portion is missing. The table records 110,000 to 150,000 clones, less than 85% of them present only once. The CDR3 covers 13 residues. Trimming pared 2 bases from V and 8 bases from J, leaving 15 bases between. Germline assignment: CDR1 GTSNPN and CDR2 SVGIG (reference sequence). Input material: PBMCs. This TCR derives from a woman between 55 and 75 years old in good health and CMV-seropositive. The chain uses TRBV30 and TRBJ1-2, with D perhaps matching TRBD1 (5 bases). The CDR3 protein is CAWSWGRARGYTF. The CDR3 DNA is TGTGCCTGGAGTTGGGGCAGAGCTAGGGGCTACACCTTC.